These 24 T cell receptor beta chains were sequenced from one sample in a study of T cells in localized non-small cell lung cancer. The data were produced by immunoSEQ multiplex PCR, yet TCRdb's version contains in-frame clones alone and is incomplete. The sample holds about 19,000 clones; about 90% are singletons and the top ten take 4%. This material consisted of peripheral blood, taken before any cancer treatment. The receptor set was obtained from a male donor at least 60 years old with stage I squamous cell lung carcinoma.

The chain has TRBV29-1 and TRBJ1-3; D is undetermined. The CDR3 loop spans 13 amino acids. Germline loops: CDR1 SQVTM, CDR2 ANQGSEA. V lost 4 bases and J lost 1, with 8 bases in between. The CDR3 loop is CSVGGGSGNTIYF. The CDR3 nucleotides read TGCAGCGTTGGTGGCGGGTCTGGAAACACCATATATTTT.

The CDR3 here is CASSSPGLGNGYTF. CDR3 coding DNA: TGTGCCAGCAGCTCCCCGGGTCTCGGGAATGGCTACACCTTC. V gene TRBV28 combines with J gene TRBJ1-2; D unclear. CDR3 size: 14 residues. Germline CDR1 is MDHEN and CDR2 is SYDVKM. V lost 6 bases and J lost 6, with 17 bases in between.

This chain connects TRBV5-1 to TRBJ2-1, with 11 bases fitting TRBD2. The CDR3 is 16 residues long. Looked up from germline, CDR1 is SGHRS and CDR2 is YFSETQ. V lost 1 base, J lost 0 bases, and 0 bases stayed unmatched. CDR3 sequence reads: CASSLTSGSSYNEQFF. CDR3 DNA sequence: TGCGCCAGCAGCTTGACTAGCGGGAGCTCCTACAATGAGCAGTTCTTC.

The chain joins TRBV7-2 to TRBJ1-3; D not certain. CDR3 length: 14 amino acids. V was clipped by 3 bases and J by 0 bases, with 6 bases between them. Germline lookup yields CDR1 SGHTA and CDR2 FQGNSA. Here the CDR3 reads CASSFGVSGNTIYF. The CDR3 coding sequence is TGTGCCAGCAGCTTTGGCGTCTCTGGAAACACCATATATTTT.

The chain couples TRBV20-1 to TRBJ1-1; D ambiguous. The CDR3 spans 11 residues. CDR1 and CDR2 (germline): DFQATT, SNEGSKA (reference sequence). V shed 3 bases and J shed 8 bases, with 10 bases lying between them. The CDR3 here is CSASRAEEAFF. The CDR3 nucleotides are TGCAGTGCTAGTCGGGCCGAGGAAGCTTTCTTT.

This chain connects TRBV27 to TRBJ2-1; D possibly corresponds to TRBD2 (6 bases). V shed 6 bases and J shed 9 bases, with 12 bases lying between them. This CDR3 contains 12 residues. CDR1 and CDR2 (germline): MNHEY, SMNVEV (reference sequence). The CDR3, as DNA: TGTGCCAGCAGAACGACTAGTCCTGAGCAGTTCTTC. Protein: CASRTTSPEQFF.

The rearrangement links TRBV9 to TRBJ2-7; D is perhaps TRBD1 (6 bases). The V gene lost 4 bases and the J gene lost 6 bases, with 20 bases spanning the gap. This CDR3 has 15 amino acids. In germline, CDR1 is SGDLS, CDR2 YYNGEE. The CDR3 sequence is CASSLLDSRLSEQYF. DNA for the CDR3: TGTGCCAGCAGCCTCCTGGACAGTAGATTGAGCGAGCAGTACTTC.

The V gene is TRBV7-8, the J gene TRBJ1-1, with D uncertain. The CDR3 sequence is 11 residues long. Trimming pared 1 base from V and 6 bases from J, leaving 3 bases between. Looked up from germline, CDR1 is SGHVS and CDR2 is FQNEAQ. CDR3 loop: CASSLGSEAFF. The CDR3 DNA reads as TGTGCCAGCAGCTTAGGGTCTGAAGCTTTCTTT.

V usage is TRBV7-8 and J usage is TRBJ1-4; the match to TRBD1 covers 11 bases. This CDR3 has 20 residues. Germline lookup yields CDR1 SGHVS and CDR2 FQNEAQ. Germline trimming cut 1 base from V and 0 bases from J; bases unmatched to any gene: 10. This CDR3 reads CASSLEWWTGGASTNEKLFF. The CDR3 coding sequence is TGTGCCAGCAGCTTAGAATGGTGGACAGGGGGCGCGTCAACTAATGAAAAACTGTTTTTT.

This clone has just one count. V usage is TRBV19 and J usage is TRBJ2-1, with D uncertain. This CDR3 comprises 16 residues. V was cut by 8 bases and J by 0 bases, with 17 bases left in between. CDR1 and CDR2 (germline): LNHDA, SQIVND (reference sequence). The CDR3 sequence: CASQPSSHTSYNEQFF. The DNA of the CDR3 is TGTGCCAGTCAACCCTCGAGTCACACCTCCTACAATGAGCAGTTCTTC.

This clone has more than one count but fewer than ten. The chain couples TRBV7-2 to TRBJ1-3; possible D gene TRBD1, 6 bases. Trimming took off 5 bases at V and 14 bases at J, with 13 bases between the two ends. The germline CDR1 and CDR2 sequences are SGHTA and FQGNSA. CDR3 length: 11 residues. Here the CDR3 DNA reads TGTGCCAGCAGCGGAGGGGGAGGCCTATATTTT. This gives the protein CASSGGGGLYF.

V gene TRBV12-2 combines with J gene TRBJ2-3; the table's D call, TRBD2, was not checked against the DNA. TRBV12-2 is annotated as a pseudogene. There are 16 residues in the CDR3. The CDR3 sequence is CASRCTPGLVKDTQYF. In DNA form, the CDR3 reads TGTGCAAGTCGCTGCACTCCGGGACTAGTTAAAGATACGCAGTATTTT.

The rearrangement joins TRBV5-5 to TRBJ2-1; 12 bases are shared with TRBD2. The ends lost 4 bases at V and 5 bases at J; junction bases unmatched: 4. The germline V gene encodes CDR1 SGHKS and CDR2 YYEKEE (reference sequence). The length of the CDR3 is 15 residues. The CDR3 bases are TGTGCCAGCAGCGCCGGACTAGCGGGAAACAATGAGCAGTTCTTC. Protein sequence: CASSAGLAGNNEQFF.

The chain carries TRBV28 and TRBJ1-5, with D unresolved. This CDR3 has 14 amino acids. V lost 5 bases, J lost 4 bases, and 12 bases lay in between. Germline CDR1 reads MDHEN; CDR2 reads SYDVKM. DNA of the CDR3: TGTGCCAGCAGTGAACCACCCCTGAATCAGCCCCAGCATTTT. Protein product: CASSEPPLNQPQHF.

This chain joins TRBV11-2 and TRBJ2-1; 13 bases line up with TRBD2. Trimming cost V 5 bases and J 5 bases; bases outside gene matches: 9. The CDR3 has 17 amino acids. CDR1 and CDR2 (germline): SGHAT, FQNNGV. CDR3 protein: CASSLLAGGPGNNEQFF. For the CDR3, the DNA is TGTGCCAGCAGCCTACTAGCGGGAGGGCCGGGGAACAATGAGCAGTTCTTC.

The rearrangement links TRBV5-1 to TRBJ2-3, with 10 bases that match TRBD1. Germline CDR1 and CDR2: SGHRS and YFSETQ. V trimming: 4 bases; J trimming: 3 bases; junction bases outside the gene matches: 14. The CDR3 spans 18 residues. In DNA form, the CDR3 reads TGCGCCAGCAGCGAAGACCCCGGGACAGGGGCCGTGACAGATACGCAGTATTTT. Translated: CASSEDPGTGAVTDTQYF.

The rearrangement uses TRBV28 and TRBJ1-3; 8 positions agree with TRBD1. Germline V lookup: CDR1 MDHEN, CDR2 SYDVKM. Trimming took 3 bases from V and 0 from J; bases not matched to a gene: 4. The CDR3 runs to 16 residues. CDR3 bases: TGTGCCAGCAGTTTCTCAGGGGGCCTCTCTGGAAACACCATATATTTT. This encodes CASSFSGGLSGNTIYF. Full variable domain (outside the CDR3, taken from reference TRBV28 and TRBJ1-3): DVKVTQSSRYLVKRTGEKVFLECVQDMDHENMFWYRQDPGLGLRLIYFSYDVKMKEKGDIPEGYSVSREKKERFSLILESASTNQTSMYLCASSFSGGLSGNTIYFGEGSWLTVV.

The CDR3 reads CASRQTGLGPGELFF. As DNA, the CDR3 is TGCGCCAGCAGACAGACGGGGCTCGGACCCGGGGAGCTGTTTTTT. The chain joins TRBV4-3 to TRBJ2-2, with D tentatively TRBD1 or TRBD2 (5 bases each). Germline V gene sequence: CDR1 LGHNA, CDR2 YSLEER. The length of the CDR3 is 15 residues. The V and J ends lost 6 bases and 6 bases respectively, with 17 bases between them.

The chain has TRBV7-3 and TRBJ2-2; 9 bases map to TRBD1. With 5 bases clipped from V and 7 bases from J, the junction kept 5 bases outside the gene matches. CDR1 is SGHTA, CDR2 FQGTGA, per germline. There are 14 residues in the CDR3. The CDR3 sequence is CASSAQGAVGELFF. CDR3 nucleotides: TGTGCCAGCAGCGCACAGGGGGCGGTCGGGGAGCTGTTTTTT. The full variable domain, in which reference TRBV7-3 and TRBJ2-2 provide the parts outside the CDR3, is GAGVSQTPSNKVTEKGKYVELRCDPISGHTALYWYRQSLGQGPEFLIYFQGTGAADDSGLPNDRFFAVRPEGSVSTLKIQRTERGDSAVYLCASSAQGAVGELFFGEGSRLTVL.

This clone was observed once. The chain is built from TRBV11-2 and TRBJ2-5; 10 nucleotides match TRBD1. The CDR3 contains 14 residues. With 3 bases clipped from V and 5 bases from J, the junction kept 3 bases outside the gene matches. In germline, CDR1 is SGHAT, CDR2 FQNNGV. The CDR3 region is CASSFRDRGETQYF. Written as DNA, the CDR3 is TGTGCCAGCAGCTTCCGGGACAGGGGTGAGACCCAGTACTTC.

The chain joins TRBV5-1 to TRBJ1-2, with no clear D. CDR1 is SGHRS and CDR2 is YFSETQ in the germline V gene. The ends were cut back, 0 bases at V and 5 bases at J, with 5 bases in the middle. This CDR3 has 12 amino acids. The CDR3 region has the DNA TGCGCCAGCAGCTTGGTTGGGTATGGCTACACCTTC. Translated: CASSLVGYGYTF.

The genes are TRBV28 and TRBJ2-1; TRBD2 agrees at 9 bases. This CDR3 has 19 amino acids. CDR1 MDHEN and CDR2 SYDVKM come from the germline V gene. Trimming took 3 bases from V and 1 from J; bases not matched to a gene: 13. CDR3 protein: CASSFELREGLPSYNEQFF. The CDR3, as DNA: TGTGCCAGCAGTTTTGAATTGCGGGAGGGTCTTCCATCCTACAATGAGCAGTTCTTC.

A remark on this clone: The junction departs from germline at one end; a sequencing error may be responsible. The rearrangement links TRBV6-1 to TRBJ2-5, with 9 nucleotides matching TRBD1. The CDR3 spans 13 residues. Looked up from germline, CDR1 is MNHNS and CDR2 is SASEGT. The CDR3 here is CAGRQGVWETQYF. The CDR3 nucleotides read TGTGCCGGCAGACAGGGGGTATGGGAGACCCAGTACTTC.

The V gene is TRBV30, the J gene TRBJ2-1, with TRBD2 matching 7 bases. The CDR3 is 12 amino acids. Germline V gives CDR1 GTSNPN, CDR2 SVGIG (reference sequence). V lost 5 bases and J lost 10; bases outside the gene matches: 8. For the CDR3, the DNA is TGTGCCTGGGAGGAGCGGGGCCGCGAGCAGTTCTTC. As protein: CAWEERGREQFF.